Listed here are 19 T cell receptor beta chains from one sample, sequenced in a study of radiation and T cells in renal cell carcinoma. Time point indicated: blood 2 weeks post-SBRT. The sample's treatment: 15 Gy SBRT to primary tumor, nephrectomy 4 weeks later. Profiling relied on immunoSEQ multiplex PCR, and the TCRdb table lists in-frame clones only, not all of them. There are 100,000 to 150,000 clones in the sample; around 81% occur only once, and 5.8% lies in the top ten. The sequencing used blood, collected from a patient whose treatment included radiotherapy and nephrectomy. These receptors came from a man in his fifties or sixties with renal cell carcinoma.

The J gene is TRBJ2-1, the V gene TRBV5-1; 7 bases align to TRBD2. The CDR3 is made up of 14 amino acids. Germline V gives CDR1 SGHRS, CDR2 YFSETQ. V lost 4 bases to trimming and J lost 6 bases; unmatched junction nucleotides: 7. The DNA for the CDR3 is TGCGCCAGCAGCCCCGGGGGACTAACCAATGAGCAGTTCTTC. As protein: CASSPGGLTNEQFF. Based on the CDR3 plus reference TRBV5-1 and TRBJ2-1, the full variable domain is KAGVTQTPRYLIKTRGQQVTLSCSPISGHRSVSWYQQTPGQGLQFLFEYFSETQRNKGNFPGRFSGRQFSNSRSEMNVSTLELGDSALYLCASSPGGLTNEQFFGPGTRLTVL.

The rearrangement uses TRBV27 and TRBJ1-1; D ambiguous. This CDR3 has 14 amino acids. Germline-derived CDR1 and CDR2 are MNHEY and SMNVEV (reference sequence). The germline V and J ends were trimmed by 1 base and 1 base, with 7 bases remaining between them. The CDR3 DNA reads TGTGCCAGCAGTTTATGGGCTCAGAACACTGAAGCTTTCTTT. Protein product: CASSLWAQNTEAFF.

This chain joins TRBV27 and TRBJ2-3; possible D gene TRBD2, 5 bases. V lost 5 bases, J lost 0 bases, and 12 bases lay in between. Germline CDR1 and CDR2: MNHEY and SMNVEV (reference sequence). CDR3 size: 15 residues. CDR3 bases: TGTGCCAGCAGTAACCGGGATTCAAGCACAGATACGCAGTATTTT. It specifies CASSNRDSSTDTQYF.

The chain employs TRBV28 and TRBJ2-7; 7 bases line up with TRBD1. Trimming cost V 3 bases and J 4 bases; bases outside gene matches: 6. CDR1 MDHEN and CDR2 SYDVKM come from the germline V gene. The CDR3 is 14 amino acids. The CDR3 protein is CASSLPGQSYEQYF. CDR3 bases: TGTGCCAGCAGTTTGCCGGGACAGAGTTACGAGCAGTACTTC.

The CDR3 DNA reads as TGCAGCGTTGAAGATTTGGGAACCGGACAGGGCCCTAAAGAGACCCAGTACTTC. This sequence encodes CSVEDLGTGQGPKETQYF. The chain recombines TRBV29-1 with TRBJ2-5; 8 bases match TRBD1. The CDR3 consists of 18 residues. From germline, CDR1 is SQVTM and CDR2 ANQGSEA. V trimming: 0 bases; J trimming: 3 bases; junction bases outside the gene matches: 15. Full variable domain (remainder filled in from reference TRBV29-1 and TRBJ2-5): SAVISQKPSRDICQRGTSLTIQCQVDSQVTMMFWYRQQPGQSLTLIATANQGSEATYESGFVIDKFPISRPNLTFSTLTVSNMSPEDSSIYLCSVEDLGTGQGPKETQYFGPGTRLLVL.

The chain recombines TRBV28 with TRBJ2-1; D not certain. CDR1 and CDR2 from the germline V gene are MDHEN and SYDVKM. The CDR3 has 13 amino acids. V lost 6 bases, J lost 3 bases, and 9 bases lay in between. The CDR3 spells CASSPTNYNEQFF. DNA of the CDR3: TGTGCCAGCAGCCCGACAAACTACAATGAGCAGTTCTTC.

The V call is TRBV27, the J call TRBJ2-7; D ambiguous. The V end was cut by 6 bases, the J end by 2 bases, with 23 bases between. CDR1 MNHEY and CDR2 SMNVEV come from the germline V gene (reference sequence). The CDR3 is made up of 17 amino acids. CDR3 nucleotide sequence: TGTGCCAGCAGAGCGAGTGGCGTCGTTTTCATCGCCTACGAGCAGTACTTC. This sequence encodes CASRASGVVFIAYEQYF.

CDR3 DNA sequence: TGCGCCAGCAGCAGGGGGGATCAGCAGTACTTC. Amino acids: CASSRGDQQYF. The V call is TRBV5-1, the J call TRBJ2-7; D is perhaps TRBD1 or TRBD2 (6 bases each). CDR1 is SGHRS, CDR2 YFSETQ, per germline. This CDR3 contains 11 residues. V lost 4 bases and J lost 8, with 10 bases in between.

The rearrangement uses TRBV28 and TRBJ1-5, with 9 bases identical to TRBD1. The CDR3 loop spans 16 amino acids. After removal of 2 bases from V and 5 bases from J, the junction contained 7 bases not matched to a gene. CDR1 and CDR2 from the germline V gene are MDHEN and SYDVKM. The CDR3 reads CASSLGTGQAHQPQHF. In DNA, the CDR3 is TGTGCCAGCAGTTTAGGGACAGGGCAGGCTCATCAGCCCCAGCATTTT. Filled out from reference TRBV28 and TRBJ1-5, the complete variable domain reads DVKVTQSSRYLVKRTGEKVFLECVQDMDHENMFWYRQDPGLGLRLIYFSYDVKMKEKGDIPEGYSVSREKKERFSLILESASTNQTSMYLCASSLGTGQAHQPQHFGDGTRLSIL.

The V call is TRBV18, the J call TRBJ2-6; no definite D call. The length of the CDR3 is 19 residues. The V gene lost 3 bases and the J gene lost 0 bases, with 18 bases spanning the gap. Germline lookup yields CDR1 KGHSH and CDR2 LQKENI. In DNA form, the CDR3 reads TGTGCCAGCTCACCTTTTGACACCGAACCGCACTCTGGGGCCAACGTCCTGACTTTC. It is translated as CASSPFDTEPHSGANVLTF.

This clone was seen more than once but under ten times. The chain employs TRBV4-2 and TRBJ2-6; 7 nucleotides match TRBD1. Germline loops: CDR1 LGHNA, CDR2 YNFKEQ. The CDR3 runs 17 residues. The V and J ends lost 4 bases and 0 bases, in that order; junction bases with no gene match: 6. The CDR3 loop reads CASSLRDSPSGANVLTF. CDR3 sequence (DNA): TGTGCCAGCAGCCTCCGGGACAGTCCCTCTGGGGCCAACGTCCTGACTTTC.

The chain combines TRBV11-2 with TRBJ2-5, with D possibly being TRBD1 (6 bases). This CDR3 comprises 13 residues. Looked up from germline, CDR1 is SGHAT and CDR2 is FQNNGV. Trimming shortened V by 5 bases and J by 3 bases, and 10 bases separated the two germline ends. The CDR3 coding sequence is TGTGCCAGCAGCGGGACAACGAAAGAGACCCAGTACTTC. Residues: CASSGTTKETQYF.

V gene TRBV9 combines with J gene TRBJ2-2; unclear D gene. Germline V gene sequence: CDR1 SGDLS, CDR2 YYNGEE. Trimming shortened V by 0 bases and J by 5 bases, and 11 bases separated the two germline ends. The CDR3 contains 15 residues. The CDR3 sequence is CASSVESHRTGELFF. The CDR3 DNA reads as TGTGCCAGCAGCGTAGAGTCCCACCGGACCGGGGAGCTGTTTTTT.

The CDR3 DNA reads as TGCGCCAGCAGCTTGGGCTTCAATCAGCCCCAGCATTTT. It encodes CASSLGFNQPQHF. The genes are TRBV5-1 and TRBJ1-5; unclear D gene. There are 13 residues in the CDR3. Germline assignment: CDR1 SGHRS and CDR2 YFSETQ. Deletions cut 0 bases from V and 3 bases from J, with 4 bases between.

In regard to this clone: Mismatch with germline at one junction end may stem from a read error. The rearrangement links TRBV5-1 to TRBJ2-7, with 10 bases that match TRBD2. Germline V gene lookup returns CDR1 SGHRS and CDR2 YFSETQ. This CDR3 region has 14 residues. CDR3 bases: TGCGCCAGCAGCTTTCTAGCGGGGGCACCCACGCCGAACTTC. This gives the protein CASSFLAGAPTPNF.

Comments on this clone: The junction and the germline gene differ at one end; a read error may be behind it. The chain has TRBV5-1 and TRBJ1-1; D may be TRBD1 (5 bases). The CDR3 loop spans 14 amino acids. Germline CDR1 and CDR2: SGHRS and YFSETQ. The CDR3 spells CASSLGRVGTEAFF. The DNA of the CDR3 is TGTGCCAGCAGTTTAGGCAGGGTTGGGACTGAAGCTTTCTTT.

The V call is TRBV27, the J call TRBJ2-1, with 7 positions matching TRBD2. This CDR3 comprises 12 residues. V was clipped by 4 bases and J by 15 bases; unmatched bases: 9. Germline values: CDR1 MNHEY, CDR2 SMNVEV (reference sequence). The CDR3: CASSWGGAVPFF. The DNA of the CDR3 is TGTGCCAGCAGTTGGGGGGGAGCGGTTCCGTTCTTC.

The CDR3 sequence: CASSAGYGYTF. CDR3 nucleotide sequence: TGTGCCAGCAGTGCAGGGTATGGCTACACCTTC. The genes are TRBV6-1 and TRBJ1-2, with D possibly matching TRBD1 (5 bases). The CDR3 is made up of 11 amino acids. Germline V gene data show CDR1 as MNHNS and CDR2 as SASEGT. Trimming left V 4 bases short and J 5 bases short, with 5 bases between.

The chain is built from TRBV14 and TRBJ2-3; D is ambiguous. The CDR3 sequence is 14 residues long. Germline V gene data show CDR1 as SGHDN and CDR2 as FVKESK. V was shortened by 0 bases and J by 0 bases, with 4 bases between the two germline ends. Written as DNA, the CDR3 is TGTGCCAGCAGCCAAGATTTTAGCACAGATACGCAGTATTTT. This encodes CASSQDFSTDTQYF.